This T cell receptor beta chain was recovered during a study of CD8 T cell repertoires and HIV-1 epitope variants. Study overall: Controls were a CMV, EBV and flu peptide pool, Ebola AY9 negative control, and no-peptide well. Enriched T cells were co-cultured with equal autologous T cell-negative cells.

As regards this clone: Its specificity is not known.

Per the germline V gene, CDR1 is MDHEN and CDR2 is SYDVKM. J gave up 4 bases and V 5 bases, and 5 bases lay outside the gene matches. The CDR3 runs 15 residues. Repertoires were generated with immunoSEQ multiplex PCR, while TCRdb's copy carries only in-frame clones and drops some. The sample yields 4,500 to 6,000 clones, more than 65% seen once. This chain links TRBV28 with TRBJ1-5; 10 nucleotides line up with TRBD1. Input material: cultured CD8+ T cells derived from PBMCs. The TCR comes from a male donor with HIV. CDR3: CASSLTGGSNQPQHF. The DNA for the CDR3 is TGTGCCAGCAGTCTGACAGGGGGCAGTAATCAGCCCCAGCATTTT.